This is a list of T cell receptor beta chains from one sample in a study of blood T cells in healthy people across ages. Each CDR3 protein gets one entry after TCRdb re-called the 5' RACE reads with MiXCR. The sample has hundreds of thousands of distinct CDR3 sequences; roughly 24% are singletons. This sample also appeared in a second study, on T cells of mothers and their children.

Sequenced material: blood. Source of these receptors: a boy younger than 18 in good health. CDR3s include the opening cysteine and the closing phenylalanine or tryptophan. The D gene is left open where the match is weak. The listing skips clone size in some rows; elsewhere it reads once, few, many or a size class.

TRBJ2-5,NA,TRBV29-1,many,TGCAGCGTTATAAGGACAGCCCAAGAGACCCAGTACTTC,CSVIRTAQETQYF
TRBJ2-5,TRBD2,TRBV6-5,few,TGTGCCAGCAGTTCATTTCAGACGGGGGGGGAGACCCAGTACTTC,CASSSFQTGGETQYF
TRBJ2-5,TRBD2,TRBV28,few,TGTGCCAGCAGTTCACGACTAGCGGGCGAGTACCAAGAGACCCAGTACTTC,CASSSRLAGEYQETQYF
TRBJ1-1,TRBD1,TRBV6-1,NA,TGTGCCAGCATCAGGAAAACAGGGGCCAACACTGAAGCTTTCTTT,CASIRKTGANTEAFF
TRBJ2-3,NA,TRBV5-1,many,TGCGCCAGCAGCTTGCCCGGGGGTAGGGCAGATACGCAGTATTTT,CASSLPGGRADTQYF
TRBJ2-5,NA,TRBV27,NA,TGTGCCAGCAGTTCACTTCTCCGGGCACAAGAGACCCAGTACTTC,CASSSLLRAQETQYF
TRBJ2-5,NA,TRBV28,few,TGTGCCAGCAGTCCAGTCGTTGGTGGGGGGACCCTAGGTCTGAGAGAGACCCAGTACTTC,CASSPVVGGGTLGLRETQYF
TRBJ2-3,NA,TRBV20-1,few,TGCAGTGCTAGCCCCCAGTTAGATACGCAGTATTTT,CSASPQLDTQYF
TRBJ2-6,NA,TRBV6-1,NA,TGTGCCAGCAGAGGGACACCCAGCTCTGGGGCCAACGTCCTGACTTTC,CASRGTPSSGANVLTF
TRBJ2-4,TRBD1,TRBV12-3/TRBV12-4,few,TGTGCCAGCACCGGACAGGGGGGCATTCAGTGCTTC,CASTGQGGIQCF
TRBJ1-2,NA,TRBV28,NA,TGTGCCAGCACCAAACAGAACTATGGCTACACCTTC,CASTKQNYGYTF
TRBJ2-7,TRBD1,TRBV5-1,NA,TGCGCCAGCAGCCACGACAGGGCTTACGAGCAGTACTTC,CASSHDRAYEQYF
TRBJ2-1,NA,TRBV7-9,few,TGTGCCAGCAGCTTTCGGGGCAACCACAATGAGCAGTTCTTC,CASSFRGNHNEQFF
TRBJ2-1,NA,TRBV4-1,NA,TGCGCCAGCAGCCAAGAACGGGGGAGTCGCTCCTACAATGAGCAGTTCTTC,CASSQERGSRSYNEQFF
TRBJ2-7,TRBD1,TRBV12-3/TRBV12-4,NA,TGTGTCAGCAGTGCATCAGACAGGGAATATGGCTACGAGCAGTACTTC,CVSSASDREYGYEQYF
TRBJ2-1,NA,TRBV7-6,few,TGTGCCAGCAGCCCGATTCTCTGGGGGGACACCTACAATGAGCAGTTCTTC,CASSPILWGDTYNEQFF
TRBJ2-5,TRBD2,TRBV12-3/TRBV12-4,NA,TGTGCCAGCAGTCGGACTAGCGGGGCAGGGGAGACCCAGTACTTC,CASSRTSGAGETQYF
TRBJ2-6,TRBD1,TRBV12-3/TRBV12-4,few,TGTGCCAGCAGTTTGACAGGGGCCGGATTCTCTGGGGCCAACGTCCTGACTTTC,CASSLTGAGFSGANVLTF
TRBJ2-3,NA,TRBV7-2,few,TGTGCCAGCAGCTTCCGGGGGGCGGGGAACACAGATACGCAGTATTTT,CASSFRGAGNTDTQYF
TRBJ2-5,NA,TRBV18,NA,TGTGCCAGCTCACCCCCGGTAGCGAGTAAAGAGACCCAGTACTTC,CASSPPVASKETQYF
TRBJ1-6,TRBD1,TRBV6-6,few,TGTGCCAGCAGTTTAGTCCAGGGGGATTCACCCCTCCACTTT,CASSLVQGDSPLHF
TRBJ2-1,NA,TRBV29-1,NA,TGCAGCGTTGAAGGTGCCATCGCGGGGGCTGAGCAGTTCTTC,CSVEGAIAGAEQFF